This record concerns one TCR beta chain sequence. Its specificity is not known. Other DNA sequences in the same sample also yield this CDR3. This specimen belongs to a study of beta chain features in type 1 diabetes. Findings of the study overall: Patients with type 1 diabetes carried fewer insertions and had more deletions at their VDJ junctions. Overrepresentation of cells with high TCR expression could result from cDNA sequencing.

Expressed TCRB transcripts were sequenced after all isolated RNA was converted to cDNA. Clones were sequenced by immunoSEQ multiplex PCR, and TCRdb holds only the in-frame ones, with some missing. The sample shows about 290,000 clones, 7.5% to 9.5% of them seen only once. Trimming cost V 4 bases and J 8 bases; bases outside gene matches: 6. This CDR3 comprises 14 residues. Germline CDR1 is SGHNT and CDR2 is YYREEE (reference sequence). The J gene is TRBJ1-6, the V gene TRBV5-4; 7 bases map to TRBD1. The sequenced material came from central memory CD4+ T cells from blood. This TCR was recovered from a woman in her late teens or twenties in good health. The DNA for the CDR3 is TGTGCCAGCAGCCGCCGCGACAGGGATTCACCCCTCCACTTT. It codes for CASSRRDRDSPLHF.